This TCR beta chain stems from a study of blood T cell repertoires in COVID-19. For the study at large: Sources were T cells, B-cell-depleted T cells, or PBMCs; the material itself was cDNA or gDNA.

Original handling: Amplifying reference gene primers gave estimates of nucleated cell counts. The assay was immunoSEQ multiplex PCR, and TCRdb's table has in-frame clones only and misses some. Clonal size and the V and J genes are those of that table, whereas D and trimming came from the DNA. Among some 320,000 clones listed, approximately 81% were seen once. The CDR3 consists of 15 residues. V dropped 4 bases and J dropped 2 bases, with 12 bases sitting between them. Germline CDR1 is LNHDA and CDR2 is SQIVND (reference sequence). Participants had their cohort set by participant-reported clinical history.

Sequencing was done on a sample of PBMCs or T cells enriched from blood (not recorded which). The chain joins TRBV19 to TRBJ1-5; D is uncertain. This sequence originates from a woman aged 30 to 39 who had been exposed to COVID-19. Here the CDR3 reads CASSTTPAGNQPQHF. In DNA, the CDR3 is TGTGCCAGTAGTACGACCCCTGCGGGCAATCAGCCCCAGCATTTT.